This T cell receptor beta chain stems from a study of T cells in Graves' hyperthyroidism and ophthalmopathy. Study-wide background: Sampling of peripheral blood happened at initial diagnosis, prior to any treatment.

Amplified regions were TCR beta CDR3 sequences from RNA transcripts. First-round RT-PCR of the TCR CDR3 relied on the HTBI primer set. TCRdb redid the calling of the multiplex PCR reads with MiXCR, one entry per CDR3 protein. The table shows a few hundred thousand distinct CDR3 sequences, with roughly 14% occurring only once. Per germline, CDR1 LGHDT and CDR2 YNNKEL (reference sequence). The CDR3 totals 15 residues. V was pared by 3 bases and J by 3 bases, with 14 bases between. This TCR derives from a woman in her twenties or thirties with Graves' hyperthyroidism. Sequencing was carried out using blood. V usage is TRBV3-1 and J usage is TRBJ1-2, with D tentatively TRBD1 (6 bases). In DNA, the CDR3 is TGTGCCAGCAGCCAGAGAACAGGGAGTCACTATGGCTACACCTTC. This translates into CASSQRTGSHYGYTF.